At least ten counts were recorded for the clone carrying this T cell receptor (beta chain). TCR beta CDR3 amplification used RNA transcripts. First-round RT-PCR relied on HTBI primers, and a second-round multiplex PCR came next. MiXCR was run by TCRdb on the multiplex PCR reads, yielding one entry per CDR3 protein. The sample includes about half a million distinct CDR3 sequences, under 15% of them seen just once. Pregnancy or lactation, uncontrolled infections and other autoimmune diseases were grounds for excluding patients. Orbital computed tomography and thyroid ultrasound, along with TRAb, serum thyroxine and clinical symptoms, underpinned diagnosis. The data derive from a study of Graves' ophthalmopathy and Graves' hyperthyroidism. Study summary: Before any treatment was given, at initial diagnosis, peripheral blood was collected.

V shed 6 bases and J shed 5 bases, with 13 bases lying between them. This CDR3 has 13 residues. Sequencing was carried out using blood. The TCR originated in a woman in her twenties or thirties with Graves' ophthalmopathy. This chain uses TRBV12-3 or TRBV12-4 with TRBJ2-5; D is possibly TRBD2 (5 bases). The CDR3 region is CASSKTILETQYF. For the CDR3, the DNA is TGTGCCAGCAGCAAGACTATACTGGAGACCCAGTACTTC.